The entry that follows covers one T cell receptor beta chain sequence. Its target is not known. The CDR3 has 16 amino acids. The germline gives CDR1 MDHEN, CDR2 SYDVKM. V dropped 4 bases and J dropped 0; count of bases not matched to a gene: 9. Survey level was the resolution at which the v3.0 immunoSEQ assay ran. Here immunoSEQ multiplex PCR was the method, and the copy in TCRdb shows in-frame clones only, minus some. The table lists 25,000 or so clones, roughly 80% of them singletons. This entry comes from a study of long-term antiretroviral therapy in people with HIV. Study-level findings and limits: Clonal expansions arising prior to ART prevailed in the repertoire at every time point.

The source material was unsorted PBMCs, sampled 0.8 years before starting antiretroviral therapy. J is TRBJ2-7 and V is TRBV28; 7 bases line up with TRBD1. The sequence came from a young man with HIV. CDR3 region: CASSSGQHVSSYEQYF. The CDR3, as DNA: TGTGCCAGCAGTTCGGGACAGCATGTGAGCTCCTACGAGCAGTACTTC.